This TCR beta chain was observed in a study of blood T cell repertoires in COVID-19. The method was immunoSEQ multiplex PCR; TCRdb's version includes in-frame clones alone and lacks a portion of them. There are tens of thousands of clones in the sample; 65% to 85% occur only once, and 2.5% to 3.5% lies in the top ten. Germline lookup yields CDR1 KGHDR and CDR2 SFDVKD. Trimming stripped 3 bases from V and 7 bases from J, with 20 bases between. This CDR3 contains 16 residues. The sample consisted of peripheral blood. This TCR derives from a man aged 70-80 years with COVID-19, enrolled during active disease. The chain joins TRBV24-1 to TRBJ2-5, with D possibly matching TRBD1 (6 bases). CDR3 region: CATSDPTQGASATQYF. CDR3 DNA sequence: TGTGCCACCAGTGATCCAACACAGGGCGCCTCTGCGACCCAGTACTTC.